The clone carrying this T cell receptor beta chain was counted only a few times. Bulk tissue was left unsorted, and RNA and DNA were co-extracted from roughly 20-30 mg of it. Surgical resection served as treatment for the primary liver carcinoma of these patients. V lost 4 bases, J lost 10 bases, and 14 bases lay in between. Germline V gene data show CDR1 as SGHTA and CDR2 as FQGNSA. The CDR3 is 13 amino acids. These data are taken from a study of tumor-infiltrating lymphocytes in primary liver carcinoma. About the study: The neoplasms were of stage T1-T3 N0M0, with dimensions of about 4 to 11 cm across.

A primer in the constant region served to generate TCR beta cDNA from 450 to 600 ng of total RNA. The TCR beta library was amplified through three nested multiplex PCR rounds in a modified ARM-PCR procedure. Researchers ran the first two PCR rounds for 10 cycles each with TRBV1-TRBV30 forward primers and a C-beta reverse primer. Using its own MiXCR run on the multiplex PCR reads, TCRdb lists one record per CDR3 protein. Seen here are fewer than 80,000 distinct CDR3 sequences, under 75% observed once, and the top ten hold 26%. Sequenced: tumor-adjacent normal liver tissue. The J gene is TRBJ2-1, the V gene TRBV7-2, with D perhaps TRBD1 or TRBD2 (5 bases each). This receptor was identified in a man aged 35-49 years with primary liver carcinoma and hepatitis B virus infection. The CDR3 spells CASSSSGTGEQFF. The CDR3 nucleotides read TGTGCCAGCAGCTCCTCAGGGACGGGGGAGCAGTTCTTC.